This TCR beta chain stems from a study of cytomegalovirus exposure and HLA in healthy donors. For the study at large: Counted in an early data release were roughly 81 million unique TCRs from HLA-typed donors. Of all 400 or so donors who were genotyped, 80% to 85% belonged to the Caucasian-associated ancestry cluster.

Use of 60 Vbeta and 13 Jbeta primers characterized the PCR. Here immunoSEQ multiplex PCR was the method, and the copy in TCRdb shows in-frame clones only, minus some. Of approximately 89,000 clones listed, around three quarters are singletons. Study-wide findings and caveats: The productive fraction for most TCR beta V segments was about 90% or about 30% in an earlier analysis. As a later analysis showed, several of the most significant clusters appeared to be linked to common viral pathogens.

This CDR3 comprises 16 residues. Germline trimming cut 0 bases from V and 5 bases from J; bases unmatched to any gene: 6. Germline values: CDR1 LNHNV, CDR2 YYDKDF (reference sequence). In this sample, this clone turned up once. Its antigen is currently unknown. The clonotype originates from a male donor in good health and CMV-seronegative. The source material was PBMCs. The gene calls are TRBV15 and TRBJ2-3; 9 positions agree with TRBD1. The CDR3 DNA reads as TGTGCCACCAGCAGAGAGGGACAGGGAAGTGGAGATACGCAGTATTTT. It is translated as CATSREGQGSGDTQYF.